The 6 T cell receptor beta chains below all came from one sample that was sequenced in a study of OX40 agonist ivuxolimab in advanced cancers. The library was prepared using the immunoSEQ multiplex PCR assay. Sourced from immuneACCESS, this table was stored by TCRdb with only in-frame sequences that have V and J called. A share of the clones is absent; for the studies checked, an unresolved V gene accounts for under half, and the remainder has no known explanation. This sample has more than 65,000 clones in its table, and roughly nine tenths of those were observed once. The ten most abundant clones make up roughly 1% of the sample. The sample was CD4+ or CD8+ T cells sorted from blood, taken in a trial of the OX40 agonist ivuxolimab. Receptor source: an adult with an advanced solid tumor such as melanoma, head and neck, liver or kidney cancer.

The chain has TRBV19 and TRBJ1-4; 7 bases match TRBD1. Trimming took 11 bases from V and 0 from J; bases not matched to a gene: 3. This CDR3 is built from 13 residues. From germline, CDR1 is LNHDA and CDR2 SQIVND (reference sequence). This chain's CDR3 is CASRGTTNEKLFF. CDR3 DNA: TGTGCCTCCAGGGGGACAACTAATGAAAAACTGTTTTTT.

The CDR3 here is CASSPWDRKHTSWGGYTF. As DNA, the CDR3 is TGTGCCAGCAGCCCCTGGGACAGAAAACATACCTCCTGGGGGGGCTACACCTTC. The chain links TRBV21-1 to TRBJ1-2; TRBD1 reflects the table's D call only, with no check against the DNA. TRBV21-1 is noted as a pseudogene. This CDR3 is built from 18 residues.

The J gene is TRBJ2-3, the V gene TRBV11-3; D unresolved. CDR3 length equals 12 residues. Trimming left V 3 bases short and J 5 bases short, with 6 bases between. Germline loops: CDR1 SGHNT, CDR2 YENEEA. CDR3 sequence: CASSLRIDTQYF. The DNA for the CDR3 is TGTGCCAGCAGCTTGAGGATAGATACGCAGTATTTT.

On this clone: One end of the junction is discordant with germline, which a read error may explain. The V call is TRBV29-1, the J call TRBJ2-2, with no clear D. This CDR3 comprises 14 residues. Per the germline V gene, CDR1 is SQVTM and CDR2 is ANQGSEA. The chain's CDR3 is CSVYLAENAGELFF. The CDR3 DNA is TGCAGCGTTTATCTGGCCGAGAACGCCGGGGAGCTGTTTTTT.

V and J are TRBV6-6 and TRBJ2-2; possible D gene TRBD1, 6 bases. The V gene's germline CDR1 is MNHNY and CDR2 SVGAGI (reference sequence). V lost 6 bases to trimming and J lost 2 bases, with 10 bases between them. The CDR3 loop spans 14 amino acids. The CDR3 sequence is CASRPGQNTGELFF. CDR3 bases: TGTGCCAGCAGGCCGGGACAAAACACCGGGGAGCTGTTTTTT.

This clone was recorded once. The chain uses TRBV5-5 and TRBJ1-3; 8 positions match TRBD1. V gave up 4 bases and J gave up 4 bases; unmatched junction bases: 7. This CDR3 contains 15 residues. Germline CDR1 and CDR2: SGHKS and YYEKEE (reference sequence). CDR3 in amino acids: CASSHPGQGGNTIYF. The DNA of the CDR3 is TGTGCCAGCAGCCATCCCGGACAGGGAGGAAACACCATATATTTT.